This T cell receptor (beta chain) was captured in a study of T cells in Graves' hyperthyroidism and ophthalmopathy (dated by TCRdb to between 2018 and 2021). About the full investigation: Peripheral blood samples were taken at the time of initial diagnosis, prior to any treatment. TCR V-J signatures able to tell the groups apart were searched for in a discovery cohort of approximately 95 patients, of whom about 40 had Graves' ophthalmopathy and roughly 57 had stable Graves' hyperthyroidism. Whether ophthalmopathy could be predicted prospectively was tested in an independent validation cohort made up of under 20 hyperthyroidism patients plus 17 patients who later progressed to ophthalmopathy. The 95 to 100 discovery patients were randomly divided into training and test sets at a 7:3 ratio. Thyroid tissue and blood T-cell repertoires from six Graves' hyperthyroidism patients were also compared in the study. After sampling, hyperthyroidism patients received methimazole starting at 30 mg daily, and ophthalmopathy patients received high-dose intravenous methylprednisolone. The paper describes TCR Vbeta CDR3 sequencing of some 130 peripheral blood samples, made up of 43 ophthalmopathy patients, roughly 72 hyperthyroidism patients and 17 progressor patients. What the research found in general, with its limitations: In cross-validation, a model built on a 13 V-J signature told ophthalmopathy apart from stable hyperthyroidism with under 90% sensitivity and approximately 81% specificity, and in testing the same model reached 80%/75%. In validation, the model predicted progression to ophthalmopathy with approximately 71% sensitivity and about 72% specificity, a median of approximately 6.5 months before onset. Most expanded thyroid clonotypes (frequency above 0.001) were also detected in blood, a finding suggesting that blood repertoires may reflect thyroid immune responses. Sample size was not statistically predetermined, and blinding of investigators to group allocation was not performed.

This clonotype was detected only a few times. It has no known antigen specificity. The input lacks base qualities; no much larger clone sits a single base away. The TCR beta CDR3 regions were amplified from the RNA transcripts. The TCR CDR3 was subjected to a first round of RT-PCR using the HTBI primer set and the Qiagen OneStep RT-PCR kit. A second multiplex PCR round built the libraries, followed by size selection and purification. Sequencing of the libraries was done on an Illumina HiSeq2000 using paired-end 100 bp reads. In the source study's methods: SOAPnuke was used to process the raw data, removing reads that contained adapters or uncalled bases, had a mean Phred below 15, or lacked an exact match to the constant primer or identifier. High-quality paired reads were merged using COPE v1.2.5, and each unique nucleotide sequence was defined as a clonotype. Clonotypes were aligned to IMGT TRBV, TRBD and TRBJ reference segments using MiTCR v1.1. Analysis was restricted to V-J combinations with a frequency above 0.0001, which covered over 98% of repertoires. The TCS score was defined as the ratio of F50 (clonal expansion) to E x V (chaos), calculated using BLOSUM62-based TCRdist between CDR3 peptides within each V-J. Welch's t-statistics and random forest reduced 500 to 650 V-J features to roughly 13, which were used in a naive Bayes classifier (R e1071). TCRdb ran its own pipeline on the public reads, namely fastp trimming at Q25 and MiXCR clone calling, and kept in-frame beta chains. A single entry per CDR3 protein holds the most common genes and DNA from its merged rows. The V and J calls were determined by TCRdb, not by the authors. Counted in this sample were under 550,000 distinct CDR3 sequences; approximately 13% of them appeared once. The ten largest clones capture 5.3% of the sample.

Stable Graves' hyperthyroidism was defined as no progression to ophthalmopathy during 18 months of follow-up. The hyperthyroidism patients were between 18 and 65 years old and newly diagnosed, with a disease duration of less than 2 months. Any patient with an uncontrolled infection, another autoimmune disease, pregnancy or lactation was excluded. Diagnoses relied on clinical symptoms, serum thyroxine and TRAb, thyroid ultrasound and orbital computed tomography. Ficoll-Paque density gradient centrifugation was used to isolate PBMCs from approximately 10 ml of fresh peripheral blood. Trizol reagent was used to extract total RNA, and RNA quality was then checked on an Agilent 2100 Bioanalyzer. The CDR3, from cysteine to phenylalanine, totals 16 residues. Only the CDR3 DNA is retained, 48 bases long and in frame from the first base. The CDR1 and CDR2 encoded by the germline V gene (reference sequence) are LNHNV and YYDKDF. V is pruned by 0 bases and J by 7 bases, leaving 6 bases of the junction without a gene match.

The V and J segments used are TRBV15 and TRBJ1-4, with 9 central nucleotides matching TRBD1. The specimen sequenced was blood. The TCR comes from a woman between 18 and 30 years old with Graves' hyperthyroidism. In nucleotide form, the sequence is TGTGCCACCAGCAGAGATCCGACAGGGGGTGGTGAAAAACTGTTTTTT. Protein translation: CATSRDPTGGGEKLFF.